Below are 5 T cell receptor beta chains sequenced from a single sample in a study of identical twins listed by TCRdb under 2016. Library creation used 5' RACE. Sequencing was performed on an Illumina HiSeq 2000. In-frame beta chains were kept once TCRdb had trimmed the public reads at Q25 with fastp and called clones with MiXCR. CDR3 protein sequences are deduplicated, and each keeps its most common genes and DNA. The sample table contains about 260,000 distinct CDR3 sequences; only one count was recorded for 5.5% to 8% of them. Around 3.4% of the sample is held by the ten biggest clonotypes. The same specimen was also included in a second study, on yellow fever vaccine responses in identical twins.

Sequencing was performed on memory (CD45RO+) T cells sorted from blood. The cell subset or site label on this specimen signifies: CD45RO+ enriched T cells. These receptor sequences come from a woman aged 18-35 years in good health.

There are many counts of this clonotype. This chain connects TRBV28 to TRBJ2-5; no clear D. V dropped 4 bases and J dropped 1 base, with 19 bases sitting between them. The CDR3 has 17 residues. Looked up from germline, CDR1 is MDHEN and CDR2 is SYDVKM. The CDR3 loop is CASSSPARRRIQETQYF. CDR3 nucleotide sequence: TGTGCCAGCAGTTCTCCCGCCCGCCGACGCATCCAAGAGACCCAGTACTTC. Complete variable domain (other parts from reference TRBV28 and TRBJ2-5): DVKVTQSSRYLVKRTGEKVFLECVQDMDHENMFWYRQDPGLGLRLIYFSYDVKMKEKGDIPEGYSVSREKKERFSLILESASTNQTSMYLCASSSPARRRIQETQYFGPGTRLLVL.

Only a few counts were recorded for this clonotype. This sequence joins TRBV12-3 or TRBV12-4 and TRBJ1-6; possible D gene TRBD1, 6 bases. V was shortened by 6 bases and J by 0 bases, with 12 bases between the two germline ends. CDR3 length: 16 residues. CDR3 loop: CASRSTGSSYNSPLHF. In nucleotides, the CDR3 is TGTGCCAGCAGGTCCACAGGGAGCTCCTATAATTCACCCCTCCACTTT.

Only a few counts were recorded for this clonotype. The V gene is TRBV5-1, the J gene TRBJ2-1; 8 nucleotides agree with TRBD1. V lost 4 bases, J lost 7 bases, and 13 bases stayed unmatched. CDR3 length: 16 amino acids. The V gene's germline CDR1 is SGHRS and CDR2 YFSETQ. This chain's CDR3 is CASSPGQDLRGNEQFF. The CDR3 DNA follows: TGCGCCAGCAGCCCGGGACAGGACCTACGTGGGAATGAGCAGTTCTTC.

This clonotype has ten or more counts. This chain joins TRBV6-5 and TRBJ2-7; 8 bases line up with TRBD1. Germline V gene lookup returns CDR1 MNHEY and CDR2 SVGAGI. The CDR3 length is 14 residues. Trimming cost V 0 bases and J 13 bases; bases outside gene matches: 11. The DNA of the CDR3 is TGTGCCAGCAGTTACTCGAAGTGGCGGACAGGGAAATACGTC. Translated: CASSYSKWRTGKYV.

This clonotype has ten or more counts. The J gene is TRBJ2-5, the V gene TRBV5-1; 9 bases map to TRBD2. After removal of 3 bases from V and 5 bases from J, the junction contained 8 bases not matched to a gene. This CDR3 contains 15 residues. In germline, CDR1 is SGHRS, CDR2 YFSETQ. This CDR3 is CASSSGLAMGETQYF. The CDR3 DNA follows: TGCGCCAGCAGCTCGGGACTAGCAATGGGGGAGACCCAGTACTTC.